Detailed here is one T cell receptor beta chain. The data were taken from a study of blood T cell repertoires in COVID-19. Study overall: Sample material is recorded as cDNA or gDNA derived from T cells, B-cell-depleted T cells, or PBMCs.

Per the germline V gene, CDR1 is SNHLY and CDR2 is FYNNEI. V gave up 4 bases and J gave up 5 bases; unmatched junction bases: 6. The length of the CDR3 is 15 residues. The table came from immunoSEQ multiplex PCR; TCRdb's copy has only in-frame clones and leaves some out. The repertoire holds about 74,000 clones, with approximately 91% as singletons. The sequencing sample was made of peripheral blood. This chain joins TRBV2 and TRBJ2-5; 11 nucleotides match TRBD1. The receptor was derived from a man between 65 and 85 years old with active or convalescent COVID-19. CDR3 region: CASSVRGQGAETQYF. CDR3 DNA sequence: TGTGCCAGCAGTGTGCGCGGACAGGGGGCTGAGACCCAGTACTTC.